This T cell receptor beta chain was sequenced for a study of response to subunit inactivated influenza vaccine. Of note for this clonotype: The antigen is undetermined.

Whole-study results and caveats: Few additional T cells are recruited per seasonal influenza vaccination, authors suggested.

Using its own MiXCR run on the RT-PCR reads, TCRdb lists one record per CDR3 protein. The sample has more than 700,000 distinct CDR3 sequences; over 20% are singletons. This receptor was taken from a man aged 50-59 years who received an inactivated influenza vaccine. Sequenced here: PBMCs from blood, sampled around 5 days after vaccination.

The CDR3 sequence: CATGTGETGELFF. The CDR3 DNA sequence: TGTGCCACAGGGACAGGGGAGACCGGGGAGCTGTTTTTT. The chain uses TRBV6-2 or TRBV6-3 and TRBJ2-2; 10 bases align to TRBD1. The junction had 4 bases not matched to a gene; V was cut back by 10 bases and J by 5 bases. CDR1 MNHEY and CDR2 SVGEGT come from the germline V gene. The CDR3 is 13 residues long.